The entry that follows covers one TCR beta chain sequence. Its antigen remains unidentified. CDR1 MGHRA and CDR2 YSYEKL come from the germline V gene. CDR3 length: 15 residues. With V trimmed by 4 bases and J by 4 bases, 5 bases remained unmatched. None of the participants with HIV were treated outside the United States. The data were taken from a study of long-term antiretroviral therapy in people with HIV. Study results and caveats: Blood specimens, gathered between about 2004 and 2018, were possibly obtained under older ART regimens.

Survey-level immunoSEQ v3.0 assays were run. The repertoire was sequenced with immunoSEQ multiplex PCR; TCRdb's copy has only in-frame clones and lacks some. The sample lists about 29,000 clones; approximately 81% were seen once. The TCR comes from a man between 40 and 49 years old with HIV. The V call is TRBV4-1, the J call TRBJ1-3; 9 bases match TRBD1. The material was unsorted PBMCs, obtained 3 years after starting antiretroviral therapy. As DNA, the CDR3 is TGCGCCAGCAGCCTAGGACAGGGGTCAGGAAACACCATATATTTT. Encoded protein: CASSLGQGSGNTIYF.